These 28 T cell receptor beta chains were sequenced from one sample in a study of CD8+ T cells in alopecia areata. Extraction and reverse transcription of RNA yielded cDNA as the sequencing template. Measured with immunoSEQ multiplex PCR; TCRdb has only the in-frame clones, and not every one. The sample yields approximately 170,000 clones, around three fifths seen once. Treatment meaning: oral pan-JAK inhibitor, 5-10 mg twice daily. The sequencing used CD4+ T cells sorted from blood, collected at week 24, from a patient treated with tofacitinib. Receptors were obtained from a human donor with alopecia areata.

This clone appeared a few times. This chain links TRBV5-1 with TRBJ1-1, with a possible D match to TRBD1 (5 bases). The CDR3 extends over 14 amino acids. V was pared by 4 bases and J by 3 bases, with 13 bases between. Germline CDR1 and CDR2: SGHRS and YFSETQ. The CDR3 region has the DNA TGCGCCAGCAGCGACCAGGGTGCGGACACTGAAGCTTTCTTT. Residues: CASSDQGADTEAFF.

This chain connects TRBV6-1 to TRBJ1-1, with 8 bases that match TRBD1. Trimming cost V 6 bases and J 1 base; bases outside gene matches: 4. Per the germline V gene, CDR1 is MNHNS and CDR2 is SASEGT. CDR3 length: 14 residues. CDR3 loop: CASSPTGANTEAFF. The CDR3, as DNA: TGTGCCAGCAGCCCGACAGGGGCGAACACTGAAGCTTTCTTT.

This clone was picked up one time. This chain uses TRBV5-1 with TRBJ1-2; D ambiguous. Per germline, CDR1 SGHRS and CDR2 YFSETQ. CDR3 length equals 14 residues. With 4 bases removed from V and 4 bases from J, the gap between germline ends came to 14 bases. The DNA for the CDR3 is TGCGCCAGCAGCCCCAACGGGGATGGCTATGGCTACACCTTC. Translating gives CASSPNGDGYGYTF.

This clone was observed a few times. The V call is TRBV6-5, the J call TRBJ1-1, with D unclear. The CDR3 runs 13 residues. The germline gives CDR1 MNHEY, CDR2 SVGAGI. V was trimmed by 2 bases and J by 7 bases, leaving 11 bases between them. DNA for the CDR3: TGTGCCAGCAGTTACCAGCCAGCTCGTGAAGCTTTCTTT. Amino acids: CASSYQPAREAFF.

V and J are TRBV30 and TRBJ2-1; the D gene could be TRBD1 or TRBD2 (6 bases each). Trimming took 3 bases from V and 1 from J, leaving 13 bases between them. This CDR3 region has 15 residues. Looked up from germline, CDR1 is GTSNPN and CDR2 is SVGIG (reference sequence). CDR3 bases: TGTGCCTGGAGCGGAGGGCAGGGGTCCTACAATGAGCAGTTCTTC. As protein: CAWSGGQGSYNEQFF.

This clone came up a few times. V is TRBV14 and J is TRBJ2-3, with a weak D call TRBD2 (6 bases). This CDR3 spans 13 amino acids. Germline V gene sequence: CDR1 SGHDN, CDR2 FVKESK. The ends were cut back, 1 base at V and 10 bases at J, with 12 bases in the middle. The CDR3 sequence is CASSQGGTWSQYF. The CDR3 bases are TGTGCCAGCAGCCAAGGTGGGACTTGGTCGCAGTATTTT.

The gene calls are TRBV7-8 and TRBJ1-5, with D uncertain. V was trimmed by 4 bases and J by 2 bases, leaving 9 bases between them. There are 14 residues in the CDR3. Germline V gene data show CDR1 as SGHVS and CDR2 as FQNEAQ. Here the CDR3 reads CASSSEIGNQPQHF. The CDR3 DNA reads TGTGCCAGCAGCTCAGAGATTGGCAATCAGCCCCAGCATTTT.

This clone was observed a handful of times. The chain employs TRBV29-1 and TRBJ1-1; perhaps TRBD1 as D (6 bases). Trimming left V 4 bases short and J 7 bases short, with 13 bases between. Germline CDR1 SQVTM, CDR2 ANQGSEA. This CDR3 is built from 12 residues. The CDR3 DNA sequence: TGCAGCGTTGGGCACAGGGTAGATGAAGCTTTCTTT. Translating gives CSVGHRVDEAFF.

The chain uses TRBV30 and TRBJ1-3; D ambiguous. The CDR3 runs 20 residues. V was trimmed by 3 bases and J by 0 bases, leaving 27 bases between them. Germline assignment: CDR1 GTSNPN and CDR2 SVGIG (reference sequence). Written as DNA, the CDR3 is TGTGCCTGGAGAACCAATTACCGTGACACTACCCGCCTCTCTGGAAACACCATATATTTT. This sequence encodes CAWRTNYRDTTRLSGNTIYF.

The chain combines TRBV2 with TRBJ2-1; 7 bases align to TRBD1. The trim removed 7 bases at V and 5 bases at J, leaving 8 bases unmatched. CDR1 is SNHLY, CDR2 FYNNEI, per germline. This CDR3 is built from 14 residues. As DNA, the CDR3 is TGTGCCAGCACTCCCGGGACAGCCCACAATGAGCAGTTCTTC. Translation: CASTPGTAHNEQFF. Together with reference TRBV2 and TRBJ2-1, the CDR3 gives the full variable domain: EPEVTQTPSHQVTQMGQEVILRCVPISNHLYFYWYRQILGQKVEFLVSFYNNEISEKSEIFDDQFSVERPDGSNFTLKIRSTKLEDSAMYFCASTPGTAHNEQFFGPGTRLTVL.

This sequence joins TRBV5-6 and TRBJ2-7; D call uncertain. Per germline, CDR1 SGHDT and CDR2 YYEEEE. V lost 5 bases and J 0 bases, leaving 6 bases between the germline ends. This CDR3 comprises 12 residues. CDR3 DNA sequence: TGTGCCAGCAGTCACATCTCCTACGAGCAGTACTTC. The encoded protein is CASSHISYEQYF.

In DNA, the CDR3 is TGTGCCAGCTCACCGAGTGGACTATTCCAAGAGACCCAGTACTTC. Translated, it gives CASSPSGLFQETQYF. The gene calls are TRBV18 and TRBJ2-5; tentatively, D is TRBD2 (6 bases). Trimming took 3 bases from V and 1 from J, leaving 12 bases between them. Germline CDR1 reads KGHSH; CDR2 reads LQKENI. The length of the CDR3 is 15 residues.

V is TRBV5-1 and J is TRBJ1-5; D is unclear. The germline V gene has CDR1 SGHRS and CDR2 YFSETQ. This CDR3 region has 20 residues. Trimming left V 4 bases short and J 0 bases short, with 26 bases between. The CDR3 DNA follows: TGCGCCAGCAGCGTCGGAACTGTTCATCAGGACCCTTATAGCAATCAGCCCCAGCATTTT. Translating gives CASSVGTVHQDPYSNQPQHF.

The genes are TRBV4-2 and TRBJ2-5; D not certain. CDR3 length: 14 amino acids. Germline assignment: CDR1 LGHNA and CDR2 YNFKEQ. V dropped 1 base and J dropped 2 bases, with 8 bases sitting between them. The CDR3 sequence: CASSQVGQQETQYF. Here the CDR3 DNA reads TGTGCCAGCAGCCAAGTAGGGCAACAAGAGACCCAGTACTTC.

This chain uses TRBV5-1 with TRBJ2-3; D possibly uses TRBD1 or TRBD2 (5 bases each). The CDR3 covers 15 residues. Germline CDR1 reads SGHRS; CDR2 reads YFSETQ. Trimming took 2 bases from V and 3 from J, leaving 13 bases between them. The CDR3 DNA sequence: TGCGCCAGCAGCTTCAAGGGGAGCGCGACAGATACGCAGTATTTT. Translation gives CASSFKGSATDTQYF.

This chain connects TRBV30 to TRBJ1-6, with D hard to call. Germline CDR1 is GTSNPN and CDR2 is SVGIG (reference sequence). V lost 3 bases and J lost 4, with 13 bases in between. The CDR3 loop spans 15 amino acids. The CDR3 region has the DNA TGTGCCTGGAGGCCTCCGGGAATTTATAATTCACCCCTCCACTTT. It translates to CAWRPPGIYNSPLHF.

This clone was seen a handful of times. This chain links TRBV2 with TRBJ2-7, with D unresolved. V was cut by 6 bases and J by 5 bases, with 14 bases left in between. From germline, CDR1 is SNHLY and CDR2 FYNNEI. This CDR3 region has 13 residues. The CDR3 here is CASSQKGGNEQYF. The CDR3 DNA reads as TGTGCCAGCAGCCAAAAGGGCGGTAACGAGCAGTACTTC.

This chain links TRBV19 with TRBJ1-1; weak D call: TRBD1 (5 bases). Germline lookup yields CDR1 LNHDA and CDR2 SQIVND (reference sequence). The V and J ends lost 3 bases and 4 bases respectively, with 9 bases between them. The CDR3 is 13 amino acids. The chain's CDR3 is CASSILGATEAFF. The CDR3 nucleotides are TGTGCCAGTAGTATTTTAGGGGCCACTGAAGCTTTCTTT.

In its sample, this clone was seen many times. The same CDR3 is also encoded by other DNA sequences in this sample. The chain couples TRBV4-2 to TRBJ1-1, with a tentative D call TRBD1 (5 bases). Germline V lookup: CDR1 LGHNA, CDR2 YNFKEQ. Trimming took 4 bases from V and 2 from J, leaving 11 bases between them. This CDR3 comprises 14 residues. This CDR3 reads CASSPSGTNTEAFF. The CDR3 bases are TGTGCCAGCAGCCCCTCGGGGACCAACACTGAAGCTTTCTTT.

The sample holds a few counts of this clone. The chain is built from TRBV29-1 and TRBJ1-2; the match to TRBD1 covers 8 bases. Germline V gene lookup returns CDR1 SQVTM and CDR2 ANQGSEA. V dropped 6 bases and J dropped 7; count of bases not matched to a gene: 7. CDR3 length: 12 amino acids. This CDR3 reads CSVADTGGGYTF. CDR3 DNA sequence: TGCAGCGTAGCCGATACAGGGGGTGGCTACACCTTC.

This chain links TRBV2 with TRBJ1-1, with D perhaps TRBD1 (5 bases). The CDR3 sequence is 14 residues long. V shed 3 bases and J shed 1 base, with 9 bases lying between them. Germline assignment: CDR1 SNHLY and CDR2 FYNNEI. CDR3 nucleotides: TGTGCCAGCAGTGACGGGACGTGGAACACTGAAGCTTTCTTT. Protein product: CASSDGTWNTEAFF.

The chain has TRBV18 and TRBJ1-5; perhaps TRBD1 as D (6 bases). The CDR3 covers 15 residues. Trimming took 1 base from V and 4 from J, leaving 11 bases between them. Germline V CDR1 and CDR2: KGHSH, LQKENI. The CDR3 here is CASSPRGGGNQPQHF. The CDR3, as DNA: TGTGCCAGCTCACCACGAGGGGGTGGAAATCAGCCCCAGCATTTT. Full variable domain (rest looked up from reference TRBV18 and TRBJ1-5): NAGVMQNPRHLVRRRGQEARLRCSPMKGHSHVYWYRQLPEEGLKFMVYLQKENIIDESGMPKERFSAEFPKEGPSILRIQQVVRGDSAAYFCASSPRGGGNQPQHFGDGTRLSIL.

With regard to this clone: This sample includes further DNA sequences coding for the same CDR3. The V gene is TRBV29-1, the J gene TRBJ2-7; 9 bases are shared with TRBD1. The CDR3 runs to 12 residues. The J segment lost 3 bases and the V segment lost 6 bases, leaving 3 bases of the junction unmatched. Germline values: CDR1 SQVTM, CDR2 ANQGSEA. The CDR3 nucleotides read TGCAGCGTAGAGACAGGGGGCTACGAGCAGTACTTC. Residues: CSVETGGYEQYF.

The rearrangement links TRBV30 to TRBJ1-2, with D possibly TRBD1 on 5 matching bases. The CDR3 consists of 14 residues. CDR1 and CDR2 from the germline V gene are GTSNPN and SVGIG (reference sequence). The ends were cut back, 3 bases at V and 6 bases at J, with 17 bases in the middle. In DNA, the CDR3 is TGTGCCTGGAGACGACGACACGGGACGGATGGCTACACCTTC. It specifies CAWRRRHGTDGYTF.

The chain has TRBV6-5 and TRBJ2-3; the match to TRBD1 covers 7 bases. Germline CDR1 and CDR2: MNHEY and SVGAGI. The CDR3 consists of 14 residues. V lost 7 bases and J lost 2; bases outside the gene matches: 6. CDR3 in amino acids: CASTSGQITDTQYF. The CDR3 coding sequence is TGTGCCAGCACATCGGGACAGATCACAGATACGCAGTATTTT.

The chain has TRBV15 and TRBJ2-7, with D perhaps matching TRBD1 (6 bases). V was clipped by 0 bases and J by 4 bases, with 10 bases between them. This CDR3 has 14 amino acids. Looked up from germline, CDR1 is LNHNV and CDR2 is YYDKDF (reference sequence). CDR3 region: CATSRDRGKYEQYF. CDR3 nucleotides: TGTGCCACCAGCAGAGACAGGGGCAAATACGAGCAGTACTTC.

This clone was detected a few times. The gene calls are TRBV29-1 and TRBJ1-2; D unclear. The CDR3 sequence is 13 residues long. The germline V gene encodes CDR1 SQVTM and CDR2 ANQGSEA. The germline V and J ends were trimmed by 0 bases and 4 bases, with 9 bases remaining between them. The DNA of the CDR3 is TGCAGCGTTGAAGATGCCCCTGGCTATGGCTACACCTTC. Translation: CSVEDAPGYGYTF.

The rearrangement joins TRBV5-6 to TRBJ2-3; D is uncertain. Trimming took 0 bases from V and 2 from J, leaving 16 bases between them. Per germline, CDR1 SGHDT and CDR2 YYEEEE. This CDR3 region has 17 residues. The CDR3 sequence: CASSLVNREITTDTQYF. The CDR3 DNA reads TGTGCCAGCAGCTTGGTAAACAGAGAAATTACCACAGATACGCAGTATTTT.